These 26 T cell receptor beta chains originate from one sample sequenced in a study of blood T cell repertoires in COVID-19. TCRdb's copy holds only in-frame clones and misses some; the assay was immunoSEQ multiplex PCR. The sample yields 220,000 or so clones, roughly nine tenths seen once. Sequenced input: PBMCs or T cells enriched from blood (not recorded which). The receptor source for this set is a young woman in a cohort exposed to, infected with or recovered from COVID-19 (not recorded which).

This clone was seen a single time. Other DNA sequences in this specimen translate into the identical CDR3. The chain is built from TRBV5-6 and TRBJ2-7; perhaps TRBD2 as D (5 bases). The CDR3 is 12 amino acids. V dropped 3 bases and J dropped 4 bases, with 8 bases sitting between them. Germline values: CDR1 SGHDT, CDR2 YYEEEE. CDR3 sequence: CASSSDSYEQYF. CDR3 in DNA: TGTGCCAGCAGCTCGGACTCATACGAGCAGTACTTC.

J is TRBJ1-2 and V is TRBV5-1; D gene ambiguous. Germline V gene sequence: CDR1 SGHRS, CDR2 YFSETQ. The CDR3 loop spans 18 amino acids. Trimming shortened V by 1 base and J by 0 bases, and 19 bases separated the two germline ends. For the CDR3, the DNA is TGCGCCAGCAGCTTGAGGCCAGGCGATTCCCGGTCTAACTATGGCTACACCTTC. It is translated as CASSLRPGDSRSNYGYTF.

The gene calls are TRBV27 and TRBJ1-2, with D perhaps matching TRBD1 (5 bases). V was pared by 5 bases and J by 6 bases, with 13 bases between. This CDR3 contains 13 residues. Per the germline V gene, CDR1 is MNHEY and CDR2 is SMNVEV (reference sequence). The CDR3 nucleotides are TGTGCCAGCAGTGCGATCGCAGGGAATGGCTACACCTTC. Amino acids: CASSAIAGNGYTF.

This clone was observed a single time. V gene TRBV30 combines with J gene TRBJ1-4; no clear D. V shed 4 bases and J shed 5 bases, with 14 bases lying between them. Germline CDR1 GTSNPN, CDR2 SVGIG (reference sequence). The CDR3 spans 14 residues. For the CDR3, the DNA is TGTGCCTGGACCCCGACTCAGCTGAATGAAAAACTGTTTTTT. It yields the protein CAWTPTQLNEKLFF.

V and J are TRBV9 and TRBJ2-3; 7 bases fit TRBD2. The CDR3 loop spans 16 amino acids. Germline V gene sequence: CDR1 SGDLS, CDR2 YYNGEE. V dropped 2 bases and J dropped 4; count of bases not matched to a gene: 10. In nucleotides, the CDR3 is TGTGCCAGCAGCGTGAGGGAGGGACCGTTATCAGATACGCAGTATTTT. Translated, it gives CASSVREGPLSDTQYF.

The CDR3 DNA is TGTGCCAGTAGTGAAACAGAGACAGACCCCAGGAGCTATGGCTACACCTTC. It translates to CASSETETDPRSYGYTF. The V and J genes are TRBV19 and TRBJ1-2, with D maybe TRBD1 (5 bases). This CDR3 contains 17 residues. Germline V gives CDR1 LNHDA, CDR2 SQIVND (reference sequence). With 5 bases removed from V and 4 bases from J, the gap between germline ends came to 23 bases.

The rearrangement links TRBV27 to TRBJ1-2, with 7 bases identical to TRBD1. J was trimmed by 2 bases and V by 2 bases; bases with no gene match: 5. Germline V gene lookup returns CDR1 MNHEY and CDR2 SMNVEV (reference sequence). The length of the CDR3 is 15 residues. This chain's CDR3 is CASSLATGTNYGYTF. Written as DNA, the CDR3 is TGTGCCAGCAGTTTAGCGACAGGGACAAACTATGGCTACACCTTC.

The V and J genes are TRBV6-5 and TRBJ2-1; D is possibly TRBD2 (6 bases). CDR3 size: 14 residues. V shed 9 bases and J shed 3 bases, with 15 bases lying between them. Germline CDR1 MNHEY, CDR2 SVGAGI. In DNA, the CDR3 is TGTGCCAGTCTGGCGGGAACGAACTACAATGAGCAGTTCTTC. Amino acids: CASLAGTNYNEQFF.

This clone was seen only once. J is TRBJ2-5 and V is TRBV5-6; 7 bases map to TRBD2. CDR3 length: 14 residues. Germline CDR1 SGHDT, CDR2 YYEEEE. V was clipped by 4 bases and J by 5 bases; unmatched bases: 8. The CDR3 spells CASSRGAGTETQYF. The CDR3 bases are TGTGCCAGCAGCCGCGGAGCGGGGACCGAGACCCAGTACTTC.

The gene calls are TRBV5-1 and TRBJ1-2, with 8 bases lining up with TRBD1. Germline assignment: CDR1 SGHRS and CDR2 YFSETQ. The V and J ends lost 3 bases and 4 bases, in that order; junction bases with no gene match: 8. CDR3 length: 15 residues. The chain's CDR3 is CASSSGQGGFYGYTF. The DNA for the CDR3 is TGCGCCAGCAGCTCTGGACAGGGTGGGTTCTATGGCTACACCTTC. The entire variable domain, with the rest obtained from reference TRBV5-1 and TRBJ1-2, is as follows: KAGVTQTPRYLIKTRGQQVTLSCSPISGHRSVSWYQQTPGQGLQFLFEYFSETQRNKGNFPGRFSGRQFSNSRSEMNVSTLELGDSALYLCASSSGQGGFYGYTFGSGTRLTVV.

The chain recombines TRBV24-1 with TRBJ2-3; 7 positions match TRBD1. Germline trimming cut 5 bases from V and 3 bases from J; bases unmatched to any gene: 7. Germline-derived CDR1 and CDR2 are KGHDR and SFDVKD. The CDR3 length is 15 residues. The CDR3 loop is CATSGRGRGTDTQYF. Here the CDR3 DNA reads TGTGCCACCAGTGGTAGGGGGCGAGGGACAGATACGCAGTATTTT.

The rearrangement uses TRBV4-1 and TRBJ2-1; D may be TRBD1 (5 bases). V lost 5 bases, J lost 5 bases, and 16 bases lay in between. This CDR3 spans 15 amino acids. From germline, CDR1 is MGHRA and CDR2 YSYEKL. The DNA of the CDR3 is TGCGCCAGCAGCGGTGTTTTGGGGCCGGACAATGAGCAGTTCTTC. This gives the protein CASSGVLGPDNEQFF.

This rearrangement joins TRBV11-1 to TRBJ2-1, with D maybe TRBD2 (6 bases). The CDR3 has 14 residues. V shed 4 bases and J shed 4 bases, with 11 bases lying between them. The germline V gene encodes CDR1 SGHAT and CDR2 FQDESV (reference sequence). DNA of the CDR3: TGTGCCAGCAGCTGGCCGGGACTGTACAATGAGCAGTTCTTC. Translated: CASSWPGLYNEQFF.

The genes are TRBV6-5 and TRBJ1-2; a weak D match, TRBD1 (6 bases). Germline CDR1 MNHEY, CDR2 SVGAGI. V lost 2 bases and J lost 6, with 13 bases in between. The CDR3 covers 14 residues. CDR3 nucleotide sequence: TGTGCCAGCAGTTACCTACAGGGCTCCAATGGCTACACCTTC. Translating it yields CASSYLQGSNGYTF.

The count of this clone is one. CDR3 region: CASSLFGTGAAGANVLTF. In DNA, the CDR3 is TGCGCCAGCAGCTTGTTTGGGACAGGGGCCGCTGGGGCCAACGTCCTGACTTTC. The rearrangement joins TRBV5-1 to TRBJ2-6; 10 bases are a match to TRBD1. CDR3 length equals 18 residues. V was pared by 1 base and J by 2 bases, with 6 bases of the junction left unmatched. The V gene's germline CDR1 is SGHRS and CDR2 YFSETQ.

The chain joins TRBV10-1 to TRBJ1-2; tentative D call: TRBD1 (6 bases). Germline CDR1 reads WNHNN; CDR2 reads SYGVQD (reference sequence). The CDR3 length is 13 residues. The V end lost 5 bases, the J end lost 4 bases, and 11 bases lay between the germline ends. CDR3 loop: CASSPGQSYGYTF. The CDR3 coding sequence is TGCGCCAGCAGTCCTGGACAGAGCTATGGCTACACCTTC.

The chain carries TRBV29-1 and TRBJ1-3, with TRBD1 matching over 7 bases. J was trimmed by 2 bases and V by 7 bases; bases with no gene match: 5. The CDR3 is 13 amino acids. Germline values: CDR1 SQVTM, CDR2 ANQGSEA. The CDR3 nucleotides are TGCAGCGGCCAAGACAGGGCTGGAAACACCATATATTTT. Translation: CSGQDRAGNTIYF. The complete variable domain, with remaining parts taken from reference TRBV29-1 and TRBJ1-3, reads SAVISQKPSRDICQRGTSLTIQCQVDSQVTMMFWYRQQPGQSLTLIATANQGSEATYESGFVIDKFPISRPNLTFSTLTVSNMSPEDSSIYLCSGQDRAGNTIYFGEGSWLTVV.

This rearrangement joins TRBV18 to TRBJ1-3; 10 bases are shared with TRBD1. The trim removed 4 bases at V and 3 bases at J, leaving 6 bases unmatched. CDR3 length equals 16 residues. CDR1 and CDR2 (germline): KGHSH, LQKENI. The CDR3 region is CASSLQTGGDGNTIYF. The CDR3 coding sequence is TGTGCCAGCTCACTCCAGACAGGGGGCGATGGAAACACCATATATTTT. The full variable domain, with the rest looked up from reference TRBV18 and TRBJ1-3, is NAGVMQNPRHLVRRRGQEARLRCSPMKGHSHVYWYRQLPEEGLKFMVYLQKENIIDESGMPKERFSAEFPKEGPSILRIQQVVRGDSAAYFCASSLQTGGDGNTIYFGEGSWLTVV.

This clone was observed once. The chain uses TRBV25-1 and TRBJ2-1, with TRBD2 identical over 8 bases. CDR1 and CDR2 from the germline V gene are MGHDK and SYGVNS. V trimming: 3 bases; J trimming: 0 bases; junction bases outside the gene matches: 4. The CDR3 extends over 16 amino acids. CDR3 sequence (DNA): TGTGCCAGCAGTGACAGCGGGGGATCCTCCTACAATGAGCAGTTCTTC. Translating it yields CASSDSGGSSYNEQFF.

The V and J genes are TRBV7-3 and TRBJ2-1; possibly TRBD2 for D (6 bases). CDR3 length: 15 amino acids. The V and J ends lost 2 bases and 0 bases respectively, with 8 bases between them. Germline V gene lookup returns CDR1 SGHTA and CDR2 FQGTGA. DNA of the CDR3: TGTGCCAGCAGCTTAGTAGCGGCCTCCTACAATGAGCAGTTCTTC. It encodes CASSLVAASYNEQFF.

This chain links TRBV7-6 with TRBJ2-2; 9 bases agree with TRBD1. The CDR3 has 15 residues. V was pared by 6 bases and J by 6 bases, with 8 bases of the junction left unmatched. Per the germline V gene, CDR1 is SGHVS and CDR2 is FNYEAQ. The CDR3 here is CASRWRTGESGELFF. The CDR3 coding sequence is TGTGCCAGCAGATGGAGGACAGGGGAATCCGGGGAGCTGTTTTTT. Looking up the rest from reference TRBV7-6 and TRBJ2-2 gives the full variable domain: GAGVSQSPRYKVTKRGQDVALRCDPISGHVSLYWYRQALGQGPEFLTYFNYEAQQDKSGLPNDRFSAERPEGSISTLTIQRTEQRDSAMYRCASRWRTGESGELFFGEGSRLTVL.

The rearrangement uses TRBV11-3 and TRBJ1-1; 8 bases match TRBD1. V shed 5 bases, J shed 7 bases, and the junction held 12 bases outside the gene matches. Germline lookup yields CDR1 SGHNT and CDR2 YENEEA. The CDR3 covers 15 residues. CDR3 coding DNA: TGTGCCAGCAGCGTGACAGGGGTCCGTGATGGTGAAGCTTTCTTT. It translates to CASSVTGVRDGEAFF.

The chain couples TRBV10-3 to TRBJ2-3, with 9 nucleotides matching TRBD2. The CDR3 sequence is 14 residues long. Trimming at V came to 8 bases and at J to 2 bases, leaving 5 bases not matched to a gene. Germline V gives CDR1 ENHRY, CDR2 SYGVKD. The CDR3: CAIQSSGATDTQYF. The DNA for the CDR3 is TGTGCCATCCAATCTAGCGGGGCCACAGATACGCAGTATTTT.

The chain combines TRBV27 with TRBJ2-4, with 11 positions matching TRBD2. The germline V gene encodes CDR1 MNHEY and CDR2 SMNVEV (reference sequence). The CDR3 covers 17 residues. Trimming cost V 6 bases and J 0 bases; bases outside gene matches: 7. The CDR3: CASRRLAGGLAKNIQYF. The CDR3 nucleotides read TGTGCCAGCAGGAGGCTAGCGGGGGGTTTAGCCAAAAACATTCAGTACTTC.

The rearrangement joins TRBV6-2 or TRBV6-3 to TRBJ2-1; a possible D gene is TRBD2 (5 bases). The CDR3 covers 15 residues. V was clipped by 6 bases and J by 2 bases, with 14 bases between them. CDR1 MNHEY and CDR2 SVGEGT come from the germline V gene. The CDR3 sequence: CASSPRTYTYNEQFF. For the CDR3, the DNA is TGTGCCAGCAGCCCACGGACTTACACCTACAATGAGCAGTTCTTC.

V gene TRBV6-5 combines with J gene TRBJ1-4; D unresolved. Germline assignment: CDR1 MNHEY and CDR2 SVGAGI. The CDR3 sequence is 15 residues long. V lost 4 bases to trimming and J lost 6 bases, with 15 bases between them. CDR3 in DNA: TGTGCCAGCAGTTTACTTCAGGCGTCCGATGAAAAACTGTTTTTT. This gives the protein CASSLLQASDEKLFF.